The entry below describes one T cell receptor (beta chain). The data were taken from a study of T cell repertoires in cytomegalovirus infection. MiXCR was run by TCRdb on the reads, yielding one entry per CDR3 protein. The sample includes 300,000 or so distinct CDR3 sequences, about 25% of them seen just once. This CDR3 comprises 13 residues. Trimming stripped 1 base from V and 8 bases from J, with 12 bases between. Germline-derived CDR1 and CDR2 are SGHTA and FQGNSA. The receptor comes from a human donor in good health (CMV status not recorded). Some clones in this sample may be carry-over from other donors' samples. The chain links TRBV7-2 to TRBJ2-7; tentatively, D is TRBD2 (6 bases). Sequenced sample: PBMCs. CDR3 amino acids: CASSLGFAGKQYF. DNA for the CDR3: TGTGCCAGCAGCTTAGGTTTCGCGGGAAAGCAGTACTTC.